This T cell receptor beta chain stems from a study of response to subunit inactivated influenza vaccine. Study outcomes and limitations: Few additional T cells are recruited per seasonal influenza vaccination, authors suggested.

In its sample, this clonotype was seen many times. What it recognizes is unknown. CDR3 length equals 14 residues. V was trimmed by 2 bases and J by 3 bases, leaving 11 bases between them. Germline values: CDR1 MNHEY, CDR2 SMNVEV (reference sequence). TCRdb re-derived calls from the RT-PCR reads in MiXCR, one entry per CDR3 protein. The repertoire consists of under 200,000 distinct CDR3 sequences, with about 11% occurring once and the leading ten covering about a third. Sample: CD8+ T cells sorted from PBMCs, taken roughly 24 months after vaccination. This TCR was sampled from a man in his fifties or sixties who received an inactivated influenza vaccine. The chain recombines TRBV27 with TRBJ2-7, with D perhaps matching TRBD2 (5 bases). In DNA, the CDR3 is TGTGCCAGCAGTTTAGGGCCAGACTACTACGAGCAGTACTTC. Its protein is CASSLGPDYYEQYF.